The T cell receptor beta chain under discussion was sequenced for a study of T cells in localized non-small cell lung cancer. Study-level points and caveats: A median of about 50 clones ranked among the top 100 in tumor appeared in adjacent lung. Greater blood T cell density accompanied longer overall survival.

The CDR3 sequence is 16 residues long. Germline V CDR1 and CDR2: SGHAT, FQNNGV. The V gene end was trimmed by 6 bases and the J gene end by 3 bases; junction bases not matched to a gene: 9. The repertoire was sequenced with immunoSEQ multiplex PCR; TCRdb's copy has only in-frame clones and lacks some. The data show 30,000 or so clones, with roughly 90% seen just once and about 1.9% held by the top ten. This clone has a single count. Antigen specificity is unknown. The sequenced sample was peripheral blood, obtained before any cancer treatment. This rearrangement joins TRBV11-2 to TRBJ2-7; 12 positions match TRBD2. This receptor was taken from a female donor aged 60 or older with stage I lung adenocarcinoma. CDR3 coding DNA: TGTGCCAGCAGTAAAAGGACTAGCGGGGCCCGCTACGAGCAGTACTTC. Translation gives CASSKRTSGARYEQYF.